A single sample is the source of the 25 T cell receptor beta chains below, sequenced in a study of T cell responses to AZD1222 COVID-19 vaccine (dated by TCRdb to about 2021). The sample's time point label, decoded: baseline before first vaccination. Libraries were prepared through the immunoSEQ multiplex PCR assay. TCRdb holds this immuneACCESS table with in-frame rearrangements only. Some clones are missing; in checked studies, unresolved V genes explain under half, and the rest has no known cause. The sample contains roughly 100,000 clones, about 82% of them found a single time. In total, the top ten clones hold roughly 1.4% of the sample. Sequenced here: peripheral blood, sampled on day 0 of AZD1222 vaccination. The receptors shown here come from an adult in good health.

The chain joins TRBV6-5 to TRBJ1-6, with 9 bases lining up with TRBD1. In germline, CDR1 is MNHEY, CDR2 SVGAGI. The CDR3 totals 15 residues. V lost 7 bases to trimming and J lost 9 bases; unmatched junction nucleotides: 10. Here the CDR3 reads CASNQRTGEGSPLHF. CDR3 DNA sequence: TGTGCCAGCAACCAAAGGACAGGGGAAGGTTCACCCCTCCACTTT.

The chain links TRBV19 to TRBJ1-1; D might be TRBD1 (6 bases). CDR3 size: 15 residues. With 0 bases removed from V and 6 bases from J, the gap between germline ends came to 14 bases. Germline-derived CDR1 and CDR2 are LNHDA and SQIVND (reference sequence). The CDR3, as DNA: TGTGCCAGTAGTATAGATCTAGGACAGTCGTCTGAAGCTTTCTTT. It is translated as CASSIDLGQSSEAFF.

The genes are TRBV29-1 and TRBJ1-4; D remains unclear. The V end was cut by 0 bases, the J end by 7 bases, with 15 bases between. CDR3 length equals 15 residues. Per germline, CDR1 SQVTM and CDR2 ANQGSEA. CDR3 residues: CSVEDLSGGSEKLFF. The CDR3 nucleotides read TGCAGCGTTGAAGATCTGTCAGGAGGTTCTGAAAAACTGTTTTTT.

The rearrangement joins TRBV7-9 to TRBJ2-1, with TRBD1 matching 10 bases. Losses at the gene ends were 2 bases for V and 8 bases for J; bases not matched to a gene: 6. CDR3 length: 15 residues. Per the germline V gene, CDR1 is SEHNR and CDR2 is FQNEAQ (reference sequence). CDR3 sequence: CASSLPGQGSHEQFF. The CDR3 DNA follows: TGTGCCAGCAGCTTACCGGGACAGGGGTCCCATGAGCAGTTCTTC.

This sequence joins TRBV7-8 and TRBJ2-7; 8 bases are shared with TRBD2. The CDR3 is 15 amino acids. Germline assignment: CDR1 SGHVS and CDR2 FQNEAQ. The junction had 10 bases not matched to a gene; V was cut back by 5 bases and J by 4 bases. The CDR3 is CASSPTGGPIYEQYF. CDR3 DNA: TGTGCCAGCAGCCCTACGGGAGGGCCGATTTACGAGCAGTACTTC. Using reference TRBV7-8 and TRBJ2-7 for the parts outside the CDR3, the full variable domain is GAGVSQSPRYKVAKRGQDVALRCDPISGHVSLFWYQQALGQGPEFLTYFQNEAQLDKSGLPSDRFFAERPEGSVSTLKIQRTQQEDSAVYLCASSPTGGPIYEQYFGPGTRLTVT.

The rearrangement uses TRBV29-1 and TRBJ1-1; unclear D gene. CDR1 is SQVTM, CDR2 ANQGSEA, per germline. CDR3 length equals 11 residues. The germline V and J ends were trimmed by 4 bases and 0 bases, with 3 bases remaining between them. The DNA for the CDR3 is TGCAGCGTTGTTTTGAACACTGAAGCTTTCTTT. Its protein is CSVVLNTEAFF.

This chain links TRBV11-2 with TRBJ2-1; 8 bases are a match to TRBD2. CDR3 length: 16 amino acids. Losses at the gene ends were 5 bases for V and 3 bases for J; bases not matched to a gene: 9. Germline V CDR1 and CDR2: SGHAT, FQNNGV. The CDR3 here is CASSHMGLGYYNEQFF. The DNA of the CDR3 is TGTGCCAGCAGCCACATGGGACTAGGTTACTACAATGAGCAGTTCTTC. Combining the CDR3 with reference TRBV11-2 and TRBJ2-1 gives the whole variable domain EAGVAQSPRYKIIEKRQSVAFWCNPISGHATLYWYQQILGQGPKLLIQFQNNGVVDDSQLPKDRFSAERLKGVDSTLKIQPAKLEDSAVYLCASSHMGLGYYNEQFFGPGTRLTVL.

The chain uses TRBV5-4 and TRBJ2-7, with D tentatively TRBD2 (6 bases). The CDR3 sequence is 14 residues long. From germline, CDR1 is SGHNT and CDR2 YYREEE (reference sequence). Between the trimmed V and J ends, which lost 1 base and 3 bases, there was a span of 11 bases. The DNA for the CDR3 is TGTGCCAGCAGCTTGAAAGGAGCGGGCTACGAGCAGTACTTC. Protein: CASSLKGAGYEQYF.

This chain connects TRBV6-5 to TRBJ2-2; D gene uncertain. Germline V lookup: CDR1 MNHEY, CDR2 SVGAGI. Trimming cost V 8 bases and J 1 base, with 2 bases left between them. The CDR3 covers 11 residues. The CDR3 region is CASRNTGELFF. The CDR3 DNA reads TGTGCCAGCCGGAACACCGGGGAGCTGTTTTTT.

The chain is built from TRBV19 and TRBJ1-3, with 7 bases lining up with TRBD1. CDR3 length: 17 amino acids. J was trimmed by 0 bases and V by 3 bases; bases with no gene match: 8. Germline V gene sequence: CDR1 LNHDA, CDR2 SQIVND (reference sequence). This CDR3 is CASSIDRELFSGNTIYF. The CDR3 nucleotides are TGTGCCAGTAGTATCGACAGGGAACTCTTCTCTGGAAACACCATATATTTT.

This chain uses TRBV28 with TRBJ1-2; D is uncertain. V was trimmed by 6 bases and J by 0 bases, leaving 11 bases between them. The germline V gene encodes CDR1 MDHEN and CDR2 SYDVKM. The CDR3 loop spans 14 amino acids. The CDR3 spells CASSQGRANYGYTF. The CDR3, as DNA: TGTGCCAGCAGCCAAGGACGGGCTAACTATGGCTACACCTTC.

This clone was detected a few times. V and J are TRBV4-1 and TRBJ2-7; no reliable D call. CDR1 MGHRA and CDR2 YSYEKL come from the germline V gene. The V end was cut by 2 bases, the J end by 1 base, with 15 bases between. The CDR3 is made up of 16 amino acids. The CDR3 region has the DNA TGCGCCAGCAGCCAAACCCCCCTAGGCATGTCCTACGAGCAGTACTTC. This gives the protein CASSQTPLGMSYEQYF.

The CDR3 sequence is CASSGTSGVGNEQFF. CDR3 DNA sequence: TGTGCCAGCAGCGGTACTAGCGGGGTGGGGAATGAGCAGTTCTTC. This sequence joins TRBV2 and TRBJ2-1; 10 nucleotides line up with TRBD2. The CDR3 length is 15 residues. V shed 6 bases and J 7 bases; nucleotides not matched to a gene: 9. The germline V gene encodes CDR1 SNHLY and CDR2 FYNNEI.

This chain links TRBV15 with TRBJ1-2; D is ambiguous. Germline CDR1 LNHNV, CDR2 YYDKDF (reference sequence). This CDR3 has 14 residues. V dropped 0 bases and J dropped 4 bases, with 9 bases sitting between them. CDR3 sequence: CATSRDRQLYGYTF. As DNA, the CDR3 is TGTGCCACCAGCAGAGATCGGCAGCTCTATGGCTACACCTTC.

The CDR3 is CASLGAEYEQYF. CDR3 sequence (DNA): TGTGCCAGCCTGGGGGCTGAGTACGAGCAGTACTTC. The chain uses TRBV2 and TRBJ2-7; D is perhaps TRBD1 (6 bases). The CDR3 has 12 residues. V was pared by 8 bases and J by 4 bases, with 12 bases between. The V gene's germline CDR1 is SNHLY and CDR2 FYNNEI.

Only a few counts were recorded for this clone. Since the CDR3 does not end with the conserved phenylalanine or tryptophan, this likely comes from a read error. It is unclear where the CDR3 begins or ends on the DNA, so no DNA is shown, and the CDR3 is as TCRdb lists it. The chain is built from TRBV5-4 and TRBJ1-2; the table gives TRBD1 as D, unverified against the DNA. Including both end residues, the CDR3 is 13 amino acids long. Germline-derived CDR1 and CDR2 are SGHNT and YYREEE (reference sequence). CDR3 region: CASSVVDAGTASV.

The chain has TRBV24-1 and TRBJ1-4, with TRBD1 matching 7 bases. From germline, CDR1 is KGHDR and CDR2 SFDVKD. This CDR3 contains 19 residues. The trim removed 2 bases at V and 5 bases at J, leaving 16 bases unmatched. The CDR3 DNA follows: TGTGCCACCAGTGATTCCCGCCTCACCGACAGGGTAGAGAATGAAAAACTGTTTTTT. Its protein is CATSDSRLTDRVENEKLFF.

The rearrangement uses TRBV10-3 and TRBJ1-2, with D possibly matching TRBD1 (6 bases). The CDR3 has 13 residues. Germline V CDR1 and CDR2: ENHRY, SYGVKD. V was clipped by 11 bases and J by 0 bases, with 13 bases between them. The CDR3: CASQEGANYGYTF. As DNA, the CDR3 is TGTGCCTCACAAGAGGGGGCTAACTATGGCTACACCTTC.

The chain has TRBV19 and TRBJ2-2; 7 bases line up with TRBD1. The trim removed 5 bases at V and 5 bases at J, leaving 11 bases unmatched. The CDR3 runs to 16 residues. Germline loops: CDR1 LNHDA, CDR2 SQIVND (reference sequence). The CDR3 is CASSVSTGKGTGELFF. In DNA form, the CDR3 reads TGTGCCAGTAGTGTGTCGACAGGGAAGGGTACCGGGGAGCTGTTTTTT.

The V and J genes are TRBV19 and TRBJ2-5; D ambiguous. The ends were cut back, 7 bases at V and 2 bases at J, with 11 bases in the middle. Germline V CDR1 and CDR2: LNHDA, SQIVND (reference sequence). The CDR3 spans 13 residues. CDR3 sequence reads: CASTPGTQETQYF. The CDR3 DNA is TGTGCCAGTACCCCGGGCACTCAAGAGACCCAGTACTTC. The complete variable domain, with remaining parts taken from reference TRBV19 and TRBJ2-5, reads DGGITQSPKYLFRKEGQNVTLSCEQNLNHDAMYWYRQDPGQGLRLIYYSQIVNDFQKGDIAEGYSVSREKKESFPLTVTSAQKNPTAFYLCASTPGTQETQYFGPGTRLLVL.

DNA for the CDR3: TGTGCCTGGAGTCGGGACACCAACAATCAGCCCCAGCATTTT. It is translated as CAWSRDTNNQPQHF. This chain connects TRBV30 to TRBJ1-5; weak D call: TRBD1 (6 bases). Trimming removed 2 bases at V and 3 bases at J, with 11 bases between. The CDR3 has 14 amino acids. Germline lookup yields CDR1 GTSNPN and CDR2 SVGIG (reference sequence).

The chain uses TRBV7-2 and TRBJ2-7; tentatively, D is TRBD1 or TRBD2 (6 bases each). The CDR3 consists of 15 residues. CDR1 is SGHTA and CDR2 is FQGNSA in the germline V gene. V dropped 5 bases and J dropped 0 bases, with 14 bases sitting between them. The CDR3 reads CASSTGGLSSYEQYF. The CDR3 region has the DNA TGTGCCAGCAGCACCGGGGGCCTTAGCTCCTACGAGCAGTACTTC.

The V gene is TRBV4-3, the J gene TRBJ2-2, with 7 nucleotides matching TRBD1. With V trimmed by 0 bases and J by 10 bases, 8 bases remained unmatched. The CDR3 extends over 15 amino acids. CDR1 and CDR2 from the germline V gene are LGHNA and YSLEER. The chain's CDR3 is CASSQDIRDRLELFF. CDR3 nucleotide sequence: TGCGCCAGCAGCCAAGATATCAGGGACAGATTGGAGCTGTTTTTT.

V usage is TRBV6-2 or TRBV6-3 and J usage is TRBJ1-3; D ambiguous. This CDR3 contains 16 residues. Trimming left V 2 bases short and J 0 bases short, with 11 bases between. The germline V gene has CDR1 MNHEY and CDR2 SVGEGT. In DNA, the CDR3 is TGTGCCAGCAGTTACGGGAGGGTTCCCTCTGGAAACACCATATATTTT. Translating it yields CASSYGRVPSGNTIYF.

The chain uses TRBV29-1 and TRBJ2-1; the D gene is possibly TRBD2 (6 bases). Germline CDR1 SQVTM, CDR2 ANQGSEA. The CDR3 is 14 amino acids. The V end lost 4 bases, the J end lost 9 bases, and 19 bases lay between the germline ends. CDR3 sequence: CSVVPSLAGFEQFF. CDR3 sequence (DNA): TGCAGCGTTGTCCCGTCACTAGCAGGTTTTGAGCAGTTCTTC.